This TCR beta chain was retrieved from a study of blood T cell repertoires in COVID-19. Study as a whole: PBMCs, B-cell-depleted T cells, or T cells were the source of the cDNA or gDNA that made up the material.

Generated by immunoSEQ multiplex PCR, the TCRdb table keeps only in-frame clones and is missing some. The data contain tens of thousands of clones, approximately 90% of them singletons. This CDR3 comprises 16 residues. V was clipped by 2 bases and J by 0 bases; unmatched bases: 6. Germline lookup yields CDR1 SEHNR and CDR2 FQNEAQ (reference sequence). Sequencing used peripheral blood. The TCR originated in a human donor with active COVID-19. The donor label of this sample is uncertain. The chain is built from TRBV7-9 and TRBJ2-5; 7 positions match TRBD2. CDR3 in amino acids: CASSLSLASDQETQYF. The CDR3 DNA reads as TGTGCCAGCAGCTTATCACTAGCGTCCGACCAAGAGACCCAGTACTTC. Combining the CDR3 with reference TRBV7-9 and TRBJ2-5 gives the whole variable domain DTGVSQNPRHKITKRGQNVTFRCDPISEHNRLYWYRQTLGQGPEFLTYFQNEAQLEKSRLLSDRFSAERPKGSFSTLEIQRTEQGDSAMYLCASSLSLASDQETQYFGPGTRLLVL.